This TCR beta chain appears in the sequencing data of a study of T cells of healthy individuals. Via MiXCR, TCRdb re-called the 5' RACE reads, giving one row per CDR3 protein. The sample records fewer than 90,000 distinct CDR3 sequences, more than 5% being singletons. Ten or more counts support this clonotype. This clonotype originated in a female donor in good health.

CDR3 in DNA: TGCGCCAGCAGCCAAGTGGGCGGATTCACTGAAGCTTTCTTT. Residues: CASSQVGGFTEAFF. The rearrangement uses TRBV4-3 and TRBJ1-1; D remains ambiguous. Germline V gene lookup returns CDR1 LGHNA and CDR2 YSLEER. V was clipped by 1 base and J by 4 bases, with 10 bases between them. CDR3 length: 14 amino acids.